One T cell receptor beta chain is described in this entry. Its antigen is currently unknown. Samples each had at least 6 micrograms of total RNA extracted. The CDR3 is made up of 14 amino acids. V trimming: 3 bases; J trimming: 4 bases; junction bases outside the gene matches: 3. This sample is drawn from a study of blood T cells in healthy people across ages. Overall study results and limits: Diversity estimated from one million T cells was considered an underestimate. Higher diversity, along with more naive CD4+ cells, distinguished long-lived donors from aged donors.

Primed by a sample-barcoded 5' primer and a J-beta primer mix, a second PCR proceeded for about 6 to 11 cycles. Tagging of each cDNA molecule was performed by a template-switch adaptor with 12 random nucleotides. TCRdb analysed the 5' RACE reads with MiXCR anew, one entry per CDR3 protein. The sample carries about 650,000 distinct CDR3 sequences, roughly half recorded once. The V gene is TRBV12-3 or TRBV12-4, the J gene TRBJ2-3; 8 bases line up with TRBD2. The sample consisted of blood. The clonotype was recovered from a woman of 80 years or more in good health. The CDR3 nucleotides read TGTGCCAGCAGTTTCCTAGCGGGCCCAGATACGCAGTATTTT. Its translation: CASSFLAGPDTQYF.